Listed here are 10 T cell receptor beta chains from one sample, sequenced in a study of PD-L1 blockade in urothelial cancer. TCRdb's copy holds only in-frame clones and misses some; the assay was immunoSEQ multiplex PCR. The table includes about 43,000 clones, 83% detected once. The time point was: peripheral blood 6 weeks after treatment start. Specimen: PBMCs, collected around atezolizumab (anti-PD-L1) treatment. The receptors here all came from a man between 60 and 70 years old with urothelial cancer.

This chain uses TRBV7-2 with TRBJ1-1; D is uncertain. Trimming took 7 bases from V and 4 from J, leaving 13 bases between them. This CDR3 spans 13 amino acids. The germline V gene encodes CDR1 SGHTA and CDR2 FQGNSA. In DNA form, the CDR3 reads TGTGCCAGCACCTTGGGTTCAGGCACTGAAGCTTTCTTT. This encodes CASTLGSGTEAFF.

V and J are TRBV7-9 and TRBJ2-1; 8 nucleotides line up with TRBD2. The CDR3 consists of 15 residues. Unmatched junction bases numbered 6, after V lost 2 bases and J lost 6 bases. Germline-derived CDR1 and CDR2 are SEHNR and FQNEAQ (reference sequence). CDR3 sequence reads: CASSLYSGEVNEQFF. Here the CDR3 DNA reads TGTGCCAGCAGCTTATATAGCGGGGAGGTCAATGAGCAGTTCTTC.

The rearrangement uses TRBV7-9 and TRBJ1-4; TRBD1 aligns across 9 bases. V shed 1 base, J shed 8 bases, and the junction held 8 bases outside the gene matches. There are 16 residues in the CDR3. CDR1 is SEHNR and CDR2 is FQNEAQ in the germline V gene (reference sequence). CDR3 nucleotide sequence: TGTGCCAGCAGCTTAGAATACGGGACAGGGAAGGAAAAACTGTTTTTT. Its translation: CASSLEYGTGKEKLFF.

The chain carries TRBV4-2 and TRBJ1-6; weak D call: TRBD1 (5 bases). CDR3 length equals 20 residues. Germline CDR1 and CDR2: LGHNA and YNFKEQ. Between the trimmed V and J ends, which lost 4 bases and 10 bases, there was a span of 32 bases. The CDR3 region is CASSPQAGNAPGLLGSPLHF. DNA for the CDR3: TGTGCCAGCAGCCCCCAAGCCGGAAACGCACCGGGACTTCTAGGATCACCCCTCCACTTT.

This clone has a handful of counts. The rearrangement uses TRBV14 and TRBJ2-1; D might be TRBD2 (7 bases). Looked up from germline, CDR1 is SGHDN and CDR2 is FVKESK. The CDR3 sequence is 15 residues long. Between the trimmed V and J ends, which lost 4 bases and 1 base, there was a span of 11 bases. CDR3 in DNA: TGTGCCAGCAGCCGGGGGGGCTGGTCCTACAATGAGCAGTTCTTC. Its protein product is CASSRGGWSYNEQFF. The variable domain in full, completed from reference TRBV14 and TRBJ2-1, reads EAGVTQFPSHSVIEKGQTVTLRCDPISGHDNLYWYRRVMGKEIKFLLHFVKESKQDESGMPNNRFLAERTGGTYSTLKVQPAELEDSGVYFCASSRGGWSYNEQFFGPGTRLTVL.

V gene TRBV6-1 combines with J gene TRBJ2-5; tentative D call: TRBD1 (5 bases). The V end was cut by 0 bases, the J end by 5 bases, with 10 bases between. CDR1 is MNHNS, CDR2 SASEGT, per germline. This CDR3 has 14 residues. In nucleotides, the CDR3 is TGTGCCAGCAGTGAAGCAGGGGTAATGGAGACCCAGTACTTC. Translation: CASSEAGVMETQYF.

The CDR3 spells CASSLGQGGTGELFF. The CDR3 DNA sequence: TGTGCCAGCAGCCTCGGACAGGGCGGCACCGGGGAGCTGTTTTTT. This chain connects TRBV5-6 to TRBJ2-2, with 8 positions matching TRBD1. Germline loops: CDR1 SGHDT, CDR2 YYEEEE. Unmatched junction bases numbered 6, after V lost 4 bases and J lost 4 bases. This CDR3 contains 15 residues.

This chain joins TRBV6-5 and TRBJ2-1; D unresolved. The CDR3 contains 14 residues. V lost 2 bases and J 9 bases, leaving 14 bases between the germline ends. The germline gives CDR1 MNHEY, CDR2 SVGAGI. CDR3 in DNA: TGTGCCAGCAGTTACGGCGACCTTCGAGGTGAGCAGTTCTTC. Protein: CASSYGDLRGEQFF.

The chain links TRBV7-2 to TRBJ2-7; TRBD1 aligns across 7 bases. The V gene's germline CDR1 is SGHTA and CDR2 FQGNSA. The V segment lost 7 bases and the J segment 6 bases; nucleotides outside the gene matches: 6. The CDR3 runs 12 residues. The CDR3 here is CASTRQGGEQYF. DNA for the CDR3: TGTGCCAGCACCCGACAGGGTGGCGAGCAGTACTTC.

The rearrangement links TRBV9 to TRBJ1-4; the D is unclear. Germline values: CDR1 SGDLS, CDR2 YYNGEE. V gave up 2 bases and J gave up 0 bases, with 11 bases separating them. The CDR3 is 16 amino acids. CDR3 in DNA: TGTGCCAGCAGCGTCGGCGGCTCAGCAACTAATGAAAAACTGTTTTTT. It yields the protein CASSVGGSATNEKLFF. The full variable domain, completed using reference TRBV9 and TRBJ1-4, is DSGVTQTPKHLITATGQRVTLRCSPRSGDLSVYWYQQSLDQGLQFLIQYYNGEERAKGNILERFSAQQFPDLHSELNLSSLELGDSALYFCASSVGGSATNEKLFFGSGTQLSVL.